This T cell receptor beta chain was captured by sequencing in a study of blood T cell repertoires in COVID-19. V gave up 0 bases and J gave up 1 base, with 5 bases separating them. The CDR3 covers 14 residues. Germline V CDR1 and CDR2: SGHTA, FQGNSA. Under the authors' procedure: The authors estimated nucleated cell counts from reference gene primer amplification. Using immunoSEQ multiplex PCR, the repertoire was profiled, and TCRdb retains in-frame clones only, with some absent. That table is the source of V, J and clone size, and D and trimming were worked out from the DNA. The profile shows about 100,000 clones, roughly 90% of them singletons.

Material for sequencing was peripheral blood. V usage is TRBV7-2 and J usage is TRBJ2-3; tentatively, D is TRBD2 (5 bases). The sequence was collected from a man at least 80 years old with active or convalescent COVID-19. As DNA, the CDR3 is TGTGCCAGCAGCTTAGCGCGGGGCACAGATACGCAGTATTTT. Amino acids: CASSLARGTDTQYF.